These T cell receptor beta chains were read from a single sample in a study of control samples from healthy donors and cancer patients. Some clones are missing from TCRdb's copy, which holds only in-frame ones; the method was immunoSEQ multiplex PCR. The table includes about 250,000 clones, roughly 87% detected once. Input material: PBMCs. These receptors came from a woman aged 60-75 years with lung cancer. CDR3s include the opening cysteine and the closing phenylalanine or tryptophan. A D gene is named only where the DNA matches it firmly. Clone size is given for some rows only: seen once, a few or many times, or a class if the clone is expanded.

v_call	d_call	clone_size	j_call	cdr3_nt	cdr3_aa
TRBV19	TRBD1	few	TRBJ1-5	TGTGCCAGTGTATTCCGGGACAGGGGGAGTGGGGGCAATCAGCCCCAGCATTTT	CASVFRDRGSGGNQPQHF
TRBV19	.	.	TRBJ1-5	TGTGCCAGTAGTATAGGGCAGGGGTTAAGCGGCAATCAGCCCCAGCATTTT	CASSIGQGLSGNQPQHF
TRBV7-6	.	once	TRBJ1-3	TGTGCCAGCAGCTTAGCTGGCGGAGACTCTGGAAACACCATATATTTT	CASSLAGGDSGNTIYF
TRBV18	.	.	TRBJ2-3	TGTGCCAGCTCACTAGCGTCCATGCCAGATACGCAGTATTTT	CASSLASMPDTQYF
TRBV3-1/TRBV3-2	TRBD2	.	TRBJ2-3	TGTGCCAGCGGATTGGGACTAGCGGGAGATACGCAGTATTTT	CASGLGLAGDTQYF
TRBV7-9	.	.	TRBJ2-3	TGTGCCAGCAGCTTAGGGGTGGCAGGGAACACAGATACGCAGTATTTT	CASSLGVAGNTDTQYF
TRBV2	TRBD1	.	TRBJ1-1	TGTGCCAGCAGCTGGGGGACAGCGAACACTGAAGCTTTCTTT	CASSWGTANTEAFF
TRBV5-4	TRBD1	.	TRBJ2-7	TGTGCCAGCAGCTTGGCCGGGACAGTCTACGAGCAGTACTTC	CASSLAGTVYEQYF
TRBV5-4	.	.	TRBJ1-2	TGTGCCAGCAGTCCCGCAGGACGCTATGGCTACACCTTC	CASSPAGRYGYTF
TRBV11-3	.	.	TRBJ2-2	TGTGCCAGCAGCTTAGGCGTAGGGGGAAAGACCGGGGAGCTGTTTTTT	CASSLGVGGKTGELFF
TRBV9	TRBD1	.	TRBJ1-6	TGTGCCAGCAGCCCCCAGGGGGCGGGAAATTCACCCCTCCACTTT	CASSPQGAGNSPLHF
TRBV5-4	.	.	TRBJ2-2	TGTGCCAGCAGCTTGTTTTCTGGGGGAGACACCGGGGAGCTGTTTTTT	CASSLFSGGDTGELFF
TRBV28	TRBD1	.	TRBJ1-6	TGTGCCAGCAGTCCGACAGCGACAGGGAACTCACCCCTCCACTTT	CASSPTATGNSPLHF
TRBV2	TRBD1	.	TRBJ1-5	TGTGCCAGCATGGGGACAGGCGGGCGGAGCAATCAGCCCCAGCATTTT	CASMGTGGRSNQPQHF
TRBV30	TRBD2	.	TRBJ2-3	TGTGCCTGGAGCATAGCGGGGGGCACAGATACGCAGTATTTT	CAWSIAGGTDTQYF
TRBV3-1/TRBV3-2	TRBD2	.	TRBJ2-3	TGTGCCAGCAGCCAAGATGCTGTGGCGGGGGGGCTGACAGATACGCAGTATTTT	CASSQDAVAGGLTDTQYF
TRBV7-9	TRBD1	.	TRBJ2-3	TGTGCCAGCAGCTTAAGGCGGACAGGGGGAGGCCTCACAGATACGCAGTATTTT	CASSLRRTGGGLTDTQYF
TRBV19	.	.	TRBJ1-2	TGTGCCAGTAGTATTGGTGGAGATATCTATGGCTACACCTTC	CASSIGGDIYGYTF
TRBV5-6	.	.	TRBJ1-4	TGTGCCAGCACCGGAGGACAGCTGAATGAAAAACTGTTTTTT	CASTGGQLNEKLFF
TRBV19	.	.	TRBJ1-2	TGTGCCAGTAGAGGGGGTCAGGGCTTGGGCGGCTACACCTTC	CASRGGQGLGGYTF
TRBV29-1	TRBD1	.	TRBJ1-4	TGCAGCGTGGGACAGGGCAGGGAAAAACTGTTTTTT	CSVGQGREKLFF
TRBV7-8	.	.	TRBJ1-2	TGTGCCAGCAGCTCAGGACGTTCCCTGGATGGCTACACCTTC	CASSSGRSLDGYTF
TRBV6-5	.	.	TRBJ2-2	TGTGCCAGCAGTTACTTCGCAGGATCGAACACCGGGGAGCTGTTTTTT	CASSYFAGSNTGELFF
TRBV3-1/TRBV3-2	.	.	TRBJ1-2	TGTGCCAGCAGCCAAGGCGACTATGGCTACACCTTC	CASSQGDYGYTF
TRBV7-9	.	.	TRBJ2-1	TGTGCCAGCAGCTACCTCGATGAGCAGTTCTTC	CASSYLDEQFF
TRBV3-1/TRBV3-2	.	.	TRBJ2-3	TGTGCCAGCAGCCAAGAGGGCACAGATACGCAGTATTTT	CASSQEGTDTQYF
TRBV7-2	.	.	TRBJ1-1	TGTGCCAGCAGCTTAGGCCGGTATATGGACACTGAAGCTTTCTTT	CASSLGRYMDTEAFF
TRBV10-2	TRBD2	.	TRBJ2-1	TGCGCCAGCCAGGTAGCGGGAGGGCCTAGCAATGAGCAGTTCTTC	CASQVAGGPSNEQFF
TRBV27	TRBD1	.	TRBJ2-7	TGTGCCAGCAGCCGTACAGGGGCCCACTACGAGCAGTACTTC	CASSRTGAHYEQYF
TRBV7-9	.	.	TRBJ1-2	TGTGCCAGCAGTCCCCGGGGAAGAATTGATGGCTACACCTTC	CASSPRGRIDGYTF
TRBV7-9	TRBD1	.	TRBJ2-4	TGTGCCAGCAGCTTAAGACAGGGACGGGCCCCGAAAAACATTCAGTACTTC	CASSLRQGRAPKNIQYF
TRBV28	.	.	TRBJ1-6	TGTGCCAGCAGTACCGGTGGGACGAGGACACCCCTCCACTTT	CASSTGGTRTPLHF
TRBV19	.	.	TRBJ1-2	TGTGCCAGTAGTATAGGAACAGGAATCTTCTATGGCTACACCTTC	CASSIGTGIFYGYTF
TRBV18	TRBD2	.	TRBJ2-7	TGTGCCAGCTCACAGGGACTAGCGGGGTTAGCGTACGAGCAGTACTTC	CASSQGLAGLAYEQYF
TRBV28	.	.	TRBJ2-7	TGTGCCAGCGTCCTCGGGCCGGGAGCCTACGAGCAGTACTTC	CASVLGPGAYEQYF
TRBV11-2	.	.	TRBJ2-1	TGTGCCAGCAGCTTCGGGTCCGGCAATGAGCAGTTCTTC	CASSFGSGNEQFF
TRBV6-6	.	.	TRBJ2-3	TGTGCCAGCAGTTACTCGAGCCCGGACACAGATACGCAGTATTTT	CASSYSSPDTDTQYF
TRBV28	TRBD1	.	TRBJ2-7	TGTGCCAGCAGTTCGGGGACAGGGAGTCCCTACGAGCAGTACTTC	CASSSGTGSPYEQYF
TRBV28	.	.	TRBJ2-2	TGTGCCAGCAGTTTGCGGAGAGAGACCGGGGAGCTGTTTTTT	CASSLRRETGELFF
TRBV9	TRBD2	.	TRBJ2-1	TGTGCCAGCAGCGTAGCGGTAGCGGGATGGGGTGAGCAGTTCTTC	CASSVAVAGWGEQFF
TRBV7-9	TRBD1	.	TRBJ2-7	TGTGCCAGCAGCCCCTCCGGAACAGGGGGTTCCCACGAGCAGTACTTC	CASSPSGTGGSHEQYF
TRBV2	.	.	TRBJ1-6	TGTGCCAGCAGTGAAGCGATCCGCCGCTCACCCCTCCACTTT	CASSEAIRRSPLHF
TRBV19	.	.	TRBJ1-1	TGTGCCAGTAGTATGAAGGGAACAATTATGAACACTGAAGCTTTCTTT	CASSMKGTIMNTEAFF
TRBV4-1	.	.	TRBJ1-2	TGCGCCAGCAGCCAAACGAGTTTAACTAACTATGGCTACACCTTC	CASSQTSLTNYGYTF
TRBV27	TRBD1	.	TRBJ1-2	TGTGCCAGCAGTGCGCGACAGGGTCATGGCTACACCTTC	CASSARQGHGYTF
TRBV3-1/TRBV3-2	.	once	TRBJ1-6	TGTGCCAGCAGCCAAGATGGTCAGGGGAATTCACCCCTCCACTTT	CASSQDGQGNSPLHF